This record looks at one T cell receptor (beta chain) sequence and its context. Its matching antigen is unknown. Trimming removed 2 bases at V and 7 bases at J, with 15 bases between. Germline assignment: CDR1 SGHRS and CDR2 YFSETQ. The length of the CDR3 is 15 residues. It was cDNA, reverse transcribed from extracted RNA, that served as the sequencing template. Only in-frame clones appear in the TCRdb table, and some are missing; sequencing was by immunoSEQ multiplex PCR. Here the sample spans 250,000 to 300,000 clones, roughly 50% being singletons. Described treatment: oral pan-JAK inhibitor, 5-10 mg twice daily. The sample originates from a study of CD8+ T cells in alopecia areata. Study-wide background: Tofacitinib treatment spanned 6 to 18 months, with 6 months off drug afterward.

Points from the study as a whole: Although TCR sharing was seen in mice, sharing across patients was less clear, possibly for HLA-related reasons.

The sample in question was CD4+ T cells sorted from blood, obtained at week 24, from a patient treated with tofacitinib. The chain carries TRBV5-1 and TRBJ1-4; D gene uncertain. The clonotype was recovered from a human donor with alopecia areata. The CDR3 sequence is CASSLSGLLTEKLFF. DNA of the CDR3: TGCGCCAGCAGCTTATCTGGGTTACTGACTGAAAAACTGTTTTTT.